The present T cell receptor (beta chain) was sequenced within a study of blood T cell repertoires in COVID-19. Study-level background: Specimens from acute and convalescent COVID-19 originated in the United States, Italy and Spain. Sources were T cells, B-cell-depleted T cells, or PBMCs; the material itself was cDNA or gDNA.

In germline, CDR1 is SGHKS, CDR2 YYEKEE (reference sequence). The CDR3 is made up of 13 amino acids. Trimming stripped 1 base from V and 6 bases from J, with 11 bases between. Study processing details: Quantification of nucleated cells was approximated via reference gene primer amplification. The data were produced by immunoSEQ multiplex PCR, yet TCRdb's version contains in-frame clones alone and is incomplete. Clone size and V and J calls were adopted from that table, with D and trimming inferred from the DNA. The table records 250,000 to 300,000 clones, approximately 86% of them present only once. It was during active infection that Seattle patients were enrolled and then longitudinally followed.

This TCR was sampled from a woman in her 70s with COVID-19, enrolled during active disease. The chain is built from TRBV5-5 and TRBJ2-7; TRBD1 is a possible D gene (5 bases). The sequenced material came from peripheral blood. The CDR3 bases are TGTGCCAGCAGCTTGACCCACAGGTCCGAGCAGTACTTC. Translation gives CASSLTHRSEQYF.